This T cell receptor beta chain came from a study of molecular identifiers for immune sequencing clone quantification. The germline CDR1 and CDR2 sequences are SGHNT and YYREEE (reference sequence). Trimming cost V 5 bases and J 4 bases; bases outside gene matches: 10. The CDR3 is 15 amino acids. Naive CD8 library inputs spanned roughly 17,000 to 1,100,000 sorted cells and 10%, 30% or 50% RNA. The authors sorted naive CD8 T cells as CD8+CD4-CCR7+CD45RA+. This clonotype was observed at least ten times. Library preparation followed earlier protocols using designated TCR primers. TCRdb reanalysed the PCR reads using MiXCR and keeps one entry per CDR3 protein. The data contain about 510,000 distinct CDR3 sequences, 20% to 25% of them singletons.

Sequenced: naive CD8+ T cells from blood, with Jurkat cell RNA spiked in. Subset indicated: FACS-sorted CD8+CD4-CCR7+CD45RA+ naive T cells. The receptor comes from a human donor in good health. Some libraries in this study had Jurkat cell RNA spiked in. The genes are TRBV5-4 and TRBJ2-3; 7 bases line up with TRBD1. The CDR3: CASRPGTAPSDTQYF. CDR3 DNA sequence: TGTGCCAGCAGGCCCGGGACAGCCCCATCAGATACGCAGTATTTT. The full variable domain, completed using reference TRBV5-4 and TRBJ2-3, is ETGVTQSPTHLIKTRGQQVTLRCSSQSGHNTVSWYQQALGQGPQFIFQYYREEENGRGNFPPRFSGLQFPNYSSELNVNALELDDSALYLCASRPGTAPSDTQYFGPGTRLTVL.